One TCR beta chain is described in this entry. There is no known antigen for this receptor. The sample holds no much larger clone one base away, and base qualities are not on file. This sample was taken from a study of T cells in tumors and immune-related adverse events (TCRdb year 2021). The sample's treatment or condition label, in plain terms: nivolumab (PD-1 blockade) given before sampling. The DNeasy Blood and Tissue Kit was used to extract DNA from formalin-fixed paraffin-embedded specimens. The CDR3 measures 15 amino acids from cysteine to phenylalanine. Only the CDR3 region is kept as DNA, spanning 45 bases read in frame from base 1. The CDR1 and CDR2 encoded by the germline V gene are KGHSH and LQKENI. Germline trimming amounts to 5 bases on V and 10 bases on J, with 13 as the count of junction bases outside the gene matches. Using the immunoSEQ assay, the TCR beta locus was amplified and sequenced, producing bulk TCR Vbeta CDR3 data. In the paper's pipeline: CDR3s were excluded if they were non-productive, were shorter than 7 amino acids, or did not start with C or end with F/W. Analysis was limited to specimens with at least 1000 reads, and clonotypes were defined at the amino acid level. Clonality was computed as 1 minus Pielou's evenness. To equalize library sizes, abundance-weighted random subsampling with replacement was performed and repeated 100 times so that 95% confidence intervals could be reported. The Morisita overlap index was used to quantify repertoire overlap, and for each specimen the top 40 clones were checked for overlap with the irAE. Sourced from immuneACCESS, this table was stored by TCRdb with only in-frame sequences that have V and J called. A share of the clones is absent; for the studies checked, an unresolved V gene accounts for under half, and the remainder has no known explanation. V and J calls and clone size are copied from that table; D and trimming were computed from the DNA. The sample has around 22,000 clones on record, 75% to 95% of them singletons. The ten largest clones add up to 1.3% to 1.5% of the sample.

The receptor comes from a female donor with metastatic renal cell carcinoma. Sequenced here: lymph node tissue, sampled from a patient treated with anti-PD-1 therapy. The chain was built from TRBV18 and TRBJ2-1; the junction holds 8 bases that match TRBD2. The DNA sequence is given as TGTGCCAGCTCAGCCTTAGCGGGAACCCTTCAGGAGCAGTTCTTC. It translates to CASSALAGTLQEQFF.